This TCR beta chain was found in a study of T cells in Graves' hyperthyroidism and ophthalmopathy. Aged 18 to 65, the patients had hyperthyroidism that was newly diagnosed and had lasted under 2 months. Any patient presenting with uncontrolled infection, other autoimmune disease, pregnancy or lactation was left out. Each 10 ml fresh peripheral blood draw supplied the PBMCs. The CDR3 regions of TCR beta were amplified from RNA transcripts. The HTBI primer set served for first-round RT-PCR of the TCR CDR3. TCRdb itself ran the multiplex PCR reads through MiXCR, one entry per CDR3 protein. The sample holds 300,000 to 400,000 distinct CDR3 sequences, around 20% seen once. CDR1 MNHEY and CDR2 SVGAGI come from the germline V gene. Trimming took off 0 bases at V and 10 bases at J, with 7 bases between the two ends. The CDR3 contains 12 residues.

The clonotype was recovered from a woman in her forties or fifties with Graves' hyperthyroidism. The sample consisted of blood. This chain connects TRBV6-5 to TRBJ2-1; no firm D call. Written as DNA, the CDR3 is TGTGCCAGCAGTTACTCGAACGGGGAGCAGTTCTTC. Translated: CASSYSNGEQFF.